This T cell receptor beta chain was obtained from a study of blood T cells in healthy people across ages. V lost 5 bases and J lost 4, with 15 bases in between. CDR3 length: 15 residues. Germline V lookup: CDR1 SGHTA, CDR2 FQGNSA. This clonotype was counted ten times or more. Its antigen remains unknown. Regarding the study as a whole: As age increased, TCR beta diversity per million T cells fell in a roughly linear fashion.

PBMCs numbering at least 7 million were isolated per sample. PCR was performed a second time for about 7 to 11 cycles using a sample-barcoded 5' primer and a J-beta primer mix. In TCRdb, the 5' RACE reads were re-called with MiXCR into one record per CDR3 protein. Among about 640,000 distinct CDR3 sequences listed, approximately 30% were seen once. This receptor was obtained from an elderly woman in good health. This chain joins TRBV7-2 and TRBJ2-1, with D possibly TRBD2 on 6 matching bases. The sequencing input was blood. CDR3 coding DNA: TGTGCCAGCAGCCCACCGGGACTCCGTTACAATGAGCAGTTCTTC. Its protein is CASSPPGLRYNEQFF.